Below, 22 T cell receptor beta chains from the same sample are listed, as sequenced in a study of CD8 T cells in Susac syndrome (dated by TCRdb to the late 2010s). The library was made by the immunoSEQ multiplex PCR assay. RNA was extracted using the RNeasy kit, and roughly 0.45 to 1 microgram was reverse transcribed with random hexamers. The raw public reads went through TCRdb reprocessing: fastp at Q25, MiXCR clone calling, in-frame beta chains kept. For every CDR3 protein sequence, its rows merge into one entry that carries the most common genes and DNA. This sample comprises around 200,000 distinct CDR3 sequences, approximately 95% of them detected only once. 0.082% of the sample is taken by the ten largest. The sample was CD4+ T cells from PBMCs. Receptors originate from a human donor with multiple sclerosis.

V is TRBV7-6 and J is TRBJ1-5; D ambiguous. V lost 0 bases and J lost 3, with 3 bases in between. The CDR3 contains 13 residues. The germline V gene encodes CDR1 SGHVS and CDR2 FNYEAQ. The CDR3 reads CASSLALNQPQHF. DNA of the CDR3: TGTGCCAGCAGCTTAGCCCTCAATCAGCCCCAGCATTTT.

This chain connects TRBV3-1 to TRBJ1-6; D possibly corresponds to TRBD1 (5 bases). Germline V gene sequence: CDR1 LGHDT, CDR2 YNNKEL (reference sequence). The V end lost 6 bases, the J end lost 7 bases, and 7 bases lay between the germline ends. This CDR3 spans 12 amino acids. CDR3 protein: CASRGPNSPLHF. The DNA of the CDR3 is TGTGCCAGCAGGGGACCCAATTCACCCCTCCACTTT.

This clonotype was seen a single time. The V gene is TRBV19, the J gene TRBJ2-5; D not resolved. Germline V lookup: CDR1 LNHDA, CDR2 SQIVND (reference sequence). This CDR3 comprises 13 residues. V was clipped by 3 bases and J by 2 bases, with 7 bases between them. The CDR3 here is CASSIQLQETQYF. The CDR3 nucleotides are TGTGCCAGTAGTATTCAATTACAAGAGACCCAGTACTTC.

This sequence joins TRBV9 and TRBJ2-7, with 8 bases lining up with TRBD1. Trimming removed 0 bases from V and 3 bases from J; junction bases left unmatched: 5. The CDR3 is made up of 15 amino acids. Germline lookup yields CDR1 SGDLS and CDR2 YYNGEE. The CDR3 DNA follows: TGTGCCAGCAGCGTAGCCCCAGGACAGGGCTACGAGCAGTACTTC. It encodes CASSVAPGQGYEQYF. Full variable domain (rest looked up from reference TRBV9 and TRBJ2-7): DSGVTQTPKHLITATGQRVTLRCSPRSGDLSVYWYQQSLDQGLQFLIQYYNGEERAKGNILERFSAQQFPDLHSELNLSSLELGDSALYFCASSVAPGQGYEQYFGPGTRLTVT.

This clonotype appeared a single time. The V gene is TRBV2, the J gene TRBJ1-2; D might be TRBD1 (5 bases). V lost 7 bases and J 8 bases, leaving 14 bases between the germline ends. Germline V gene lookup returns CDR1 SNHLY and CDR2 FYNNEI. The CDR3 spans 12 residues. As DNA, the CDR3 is TGTGCCAGCATAGGGACCGCTTCAGGCTACACCTTC. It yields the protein CASIGTASGYTF.

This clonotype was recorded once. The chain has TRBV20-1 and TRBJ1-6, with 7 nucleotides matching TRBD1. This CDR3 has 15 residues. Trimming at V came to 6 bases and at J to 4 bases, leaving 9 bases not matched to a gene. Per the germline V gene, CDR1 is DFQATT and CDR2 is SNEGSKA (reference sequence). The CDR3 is CSAPVGGQYNSPLHF. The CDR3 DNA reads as TGCAGTGCCCCAGTCGGGGGACAGTATAATTCACCCCTCCACTTT.

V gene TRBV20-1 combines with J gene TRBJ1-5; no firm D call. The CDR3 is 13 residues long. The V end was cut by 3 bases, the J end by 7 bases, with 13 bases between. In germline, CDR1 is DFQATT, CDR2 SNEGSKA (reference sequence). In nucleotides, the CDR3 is TGCAGTGCTAGGCACCCGGACGGGCAGCCCCAGCATTTT. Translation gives CSARHPDGQPQHF.

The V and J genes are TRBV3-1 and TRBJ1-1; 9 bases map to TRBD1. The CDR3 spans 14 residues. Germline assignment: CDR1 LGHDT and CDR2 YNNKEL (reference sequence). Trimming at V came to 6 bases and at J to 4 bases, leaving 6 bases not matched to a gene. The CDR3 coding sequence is TGTGCCAGCAGGGACAGGGGAGCACGCACTGAAGCTTTCTTT. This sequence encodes CASRDRGARTEAFF.

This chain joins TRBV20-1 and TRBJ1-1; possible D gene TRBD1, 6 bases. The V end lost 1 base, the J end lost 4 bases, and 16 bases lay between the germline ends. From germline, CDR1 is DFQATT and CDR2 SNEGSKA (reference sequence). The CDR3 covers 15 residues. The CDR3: CSARAVHQGSTEAFF. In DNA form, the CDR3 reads TGCAGTGCTAGAGCCGTACATCAGGGGAGCACTGAAGCTTTCTTT.

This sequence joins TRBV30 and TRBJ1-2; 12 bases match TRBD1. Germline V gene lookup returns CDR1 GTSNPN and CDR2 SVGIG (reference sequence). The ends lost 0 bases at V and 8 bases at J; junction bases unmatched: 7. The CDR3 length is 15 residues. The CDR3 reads CAWSVLGQGARGYTF. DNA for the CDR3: TGTGCCTGGAGTGTACTGGGACAGGGGGCGCGGGGCTACACCTTC. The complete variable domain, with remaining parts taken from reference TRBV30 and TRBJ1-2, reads SQTIHQWPATLVQPVGSPLSLECTVEGTSNPNLYWYRQAAGRGLQLLFYSVGIGQISSEVPQNLSASRPQDRQFILSSKKLLLSDSGFYLCAWSVLGQGARGYTFGSGTRLTVV.

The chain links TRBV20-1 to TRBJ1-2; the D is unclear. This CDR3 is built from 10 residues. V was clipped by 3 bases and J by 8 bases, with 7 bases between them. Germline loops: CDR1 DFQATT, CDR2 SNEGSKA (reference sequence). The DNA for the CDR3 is TGCAGTGCTAGGTTTGGCGGCTACACCTTC. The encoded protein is CSARFGGYTF.

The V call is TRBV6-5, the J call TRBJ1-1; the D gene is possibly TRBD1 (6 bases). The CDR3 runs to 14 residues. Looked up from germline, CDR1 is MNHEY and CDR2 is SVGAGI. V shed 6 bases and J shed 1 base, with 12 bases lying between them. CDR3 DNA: TGTGCCAGCAGAAGACAGGTGGGGAACACTGAAGCTTTCTTT. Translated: CASRRQVGNTEAFF.

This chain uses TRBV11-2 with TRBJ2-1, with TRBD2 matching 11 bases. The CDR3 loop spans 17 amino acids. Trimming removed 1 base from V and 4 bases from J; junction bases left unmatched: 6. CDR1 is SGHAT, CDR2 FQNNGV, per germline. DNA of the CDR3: TGTGCCAGCAGCTTAGGAGCCGGGACTAGCGGTTACAATGAGCAGTTCTTC. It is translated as CASSLGAGTSGYNEQFF.

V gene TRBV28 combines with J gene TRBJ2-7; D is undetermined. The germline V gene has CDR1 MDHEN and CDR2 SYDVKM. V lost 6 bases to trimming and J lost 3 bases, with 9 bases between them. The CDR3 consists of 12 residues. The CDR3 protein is CASRVPGYEQYF. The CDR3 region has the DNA TGTGCCAGCAGGGTACCAGGCTACGAGCAGTACTTC.

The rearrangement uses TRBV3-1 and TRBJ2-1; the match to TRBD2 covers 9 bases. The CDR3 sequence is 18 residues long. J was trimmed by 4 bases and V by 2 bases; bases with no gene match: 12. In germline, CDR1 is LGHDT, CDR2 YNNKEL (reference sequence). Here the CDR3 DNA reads TGTGCCAGCAGCCAATTCGGCGGTGGCGGGGGGGCTTACAATGAGCAGTTCTTC. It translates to CASSQFGGGGGAYNEQFF.

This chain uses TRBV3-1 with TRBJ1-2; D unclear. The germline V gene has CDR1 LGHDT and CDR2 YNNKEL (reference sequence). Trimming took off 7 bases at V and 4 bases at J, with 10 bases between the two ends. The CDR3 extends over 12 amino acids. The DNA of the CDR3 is TGTGCCAGCACCCGGCGGGGCTATGGCTACACCTTC. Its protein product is CASTRRGYGYTF. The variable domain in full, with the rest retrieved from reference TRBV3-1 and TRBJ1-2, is DTAVSQTPKYLVTQMGNDKSIKCEQNLGHDTMYWYKQDSKKFLKIMFSYNNKELIINETVPNRFSPKSPDKAHLNLHINSLELGDSAVYFCASTRRGYGYTFGSGTRLTVV.

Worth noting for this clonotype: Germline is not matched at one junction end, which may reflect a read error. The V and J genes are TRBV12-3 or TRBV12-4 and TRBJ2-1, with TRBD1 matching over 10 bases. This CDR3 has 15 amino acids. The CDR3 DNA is TGTGCCAGCAGTTCCGGGACAGGGGATTACAGTGAGCAGTTCTTC. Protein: CASSSGTGDYSEQFF.

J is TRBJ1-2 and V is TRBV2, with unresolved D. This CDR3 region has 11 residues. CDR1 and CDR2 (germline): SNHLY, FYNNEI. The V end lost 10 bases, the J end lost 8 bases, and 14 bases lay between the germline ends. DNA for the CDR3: TGTGCCACTCAGCTTTCTAGGGGCTACACCTTC. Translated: CATQLSRGYTF. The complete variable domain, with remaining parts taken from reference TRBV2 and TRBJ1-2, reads EPEVTQTPSHQVTQMGQEVILRCVPISNHLYFYWYRQILGQKVEFLVSFYNNEISEKSEIFDDQFSVERPDGSNFTLKIRSTKLEDSAMYFCATQLSRGYTFGSGTRLTVV.

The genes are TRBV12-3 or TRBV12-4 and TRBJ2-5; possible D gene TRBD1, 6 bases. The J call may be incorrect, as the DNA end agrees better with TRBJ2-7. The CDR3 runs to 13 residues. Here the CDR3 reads CASSPTGTHEQYV. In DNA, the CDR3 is TGTGCCAGCAGCCCCACAGGGACCCACGAGCAGTACGTC.

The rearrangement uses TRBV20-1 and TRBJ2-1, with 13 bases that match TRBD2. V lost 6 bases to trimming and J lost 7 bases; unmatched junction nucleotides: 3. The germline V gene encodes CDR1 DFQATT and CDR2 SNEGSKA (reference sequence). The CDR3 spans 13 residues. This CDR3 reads CSARLAGGNEQFF. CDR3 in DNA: TGCAGTGCACGACTAGCGGGGGGTAATGAGCAGTTCTTC.

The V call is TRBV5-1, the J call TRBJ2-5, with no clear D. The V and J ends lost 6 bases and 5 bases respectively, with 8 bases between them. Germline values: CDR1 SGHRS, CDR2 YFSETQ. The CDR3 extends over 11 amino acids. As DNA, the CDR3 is TGCGCCAGCAAGAGTGACGAGACCCAGTACTTC. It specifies CASKSDETQYF.

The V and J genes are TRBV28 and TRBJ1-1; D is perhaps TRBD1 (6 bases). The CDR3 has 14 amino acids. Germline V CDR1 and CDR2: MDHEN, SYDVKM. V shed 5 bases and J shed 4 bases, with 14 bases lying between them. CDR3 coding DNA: TGTGCCAGCAGTCCAACAGGGAAGGTCACTGAAGCTTTCTTT. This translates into CASSPTGKVTEAFF.